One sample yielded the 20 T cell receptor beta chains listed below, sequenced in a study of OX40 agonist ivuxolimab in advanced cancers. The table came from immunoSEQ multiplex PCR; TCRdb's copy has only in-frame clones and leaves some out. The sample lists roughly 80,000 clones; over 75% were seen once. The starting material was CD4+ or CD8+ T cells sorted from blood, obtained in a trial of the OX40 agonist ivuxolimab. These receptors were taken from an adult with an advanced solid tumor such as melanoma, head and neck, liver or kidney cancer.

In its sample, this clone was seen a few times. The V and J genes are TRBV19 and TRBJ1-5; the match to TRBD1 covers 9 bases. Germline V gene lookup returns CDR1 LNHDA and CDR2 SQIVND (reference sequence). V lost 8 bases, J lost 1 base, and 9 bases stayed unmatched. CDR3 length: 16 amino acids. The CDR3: CASGTGQGFSNQPQHF. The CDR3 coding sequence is TGTGCCAGTGGAACGGGACAGGGTTTCAGCAATCAGCCCCAGCATTTT.

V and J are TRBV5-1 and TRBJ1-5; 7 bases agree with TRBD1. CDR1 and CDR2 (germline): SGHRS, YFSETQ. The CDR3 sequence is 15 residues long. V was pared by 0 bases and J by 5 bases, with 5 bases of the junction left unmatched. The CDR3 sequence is CASSLATGSHQPQHF. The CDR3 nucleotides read TGCGCCAGCAGCTTGGCGACAGGGAGTCATCAGCCCCAGCATTTT.

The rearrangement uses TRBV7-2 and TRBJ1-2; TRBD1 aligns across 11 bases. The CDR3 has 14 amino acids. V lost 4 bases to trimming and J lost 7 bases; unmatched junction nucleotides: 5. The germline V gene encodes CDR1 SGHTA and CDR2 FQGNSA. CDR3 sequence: CASSSGQGAFGYTF. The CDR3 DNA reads TGTGCCAGCAGCTCCGGACAGGGGGCGTTTGGCTACACCTTC.

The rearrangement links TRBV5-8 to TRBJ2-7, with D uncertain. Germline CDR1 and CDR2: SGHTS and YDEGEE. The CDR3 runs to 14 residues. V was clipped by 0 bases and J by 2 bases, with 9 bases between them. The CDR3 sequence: CASSLGRRAYEQYF. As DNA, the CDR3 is TGTGCCAGCAGCTTGGGACGGCGTGCCTACGAGCAGTACTTC. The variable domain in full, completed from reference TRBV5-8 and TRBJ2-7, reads EAGVTQSPTHLIKTRGQQATLRCSPISGHTSVYWYQQALGLGLQFLLWYDEGEERNRGNFPPRFSGRQFPNYSSELNVNALELEDSALYLCASSLGRRAYEQYFGPGTRLTVT.

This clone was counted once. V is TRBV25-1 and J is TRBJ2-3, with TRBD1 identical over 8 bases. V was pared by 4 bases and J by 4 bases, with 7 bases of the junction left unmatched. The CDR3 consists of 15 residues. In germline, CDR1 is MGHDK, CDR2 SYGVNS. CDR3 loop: CASSGQGQLADTQYF. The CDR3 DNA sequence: TGTGCCAGCAGTGGACAGGGGCAGTTGGCAGATACGCAGTATTTT. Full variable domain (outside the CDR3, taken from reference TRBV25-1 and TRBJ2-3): EADIYQTPRYLVIGTGKKITLECSQTMGHDKMYWYQQDPGMELHLIHYSYGVNSTEKGDLSSESTVSRIRTEHFPLTLESARPSHTSQYLCASSGQGQLADTQYFGPGTRLTVL.

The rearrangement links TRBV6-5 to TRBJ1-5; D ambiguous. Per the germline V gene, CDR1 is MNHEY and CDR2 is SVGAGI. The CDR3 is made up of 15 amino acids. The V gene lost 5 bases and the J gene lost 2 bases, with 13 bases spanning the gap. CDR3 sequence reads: CASSIFKSGNQPQHF. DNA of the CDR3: TGTGCCAGCAGTATCTTTAAGAGCGGCAATCAGCCCCAGCATTTT.

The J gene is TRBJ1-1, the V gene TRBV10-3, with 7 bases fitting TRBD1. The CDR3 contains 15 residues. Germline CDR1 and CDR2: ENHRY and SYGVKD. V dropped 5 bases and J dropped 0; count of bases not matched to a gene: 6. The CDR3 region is CAISRTGDMNTEAFF. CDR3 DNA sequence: TGTGCCATCAGTCGGACAGGAGACATGAACACTGAAGCTTTCTTT.

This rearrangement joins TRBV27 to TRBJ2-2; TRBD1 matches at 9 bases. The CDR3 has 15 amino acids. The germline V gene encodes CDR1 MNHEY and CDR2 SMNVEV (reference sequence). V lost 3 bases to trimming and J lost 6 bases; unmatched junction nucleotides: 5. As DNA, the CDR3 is TGTGCCAGCAGTTTGGACAGGGGTTTGGCCGGGGAGCTGTTTTTT. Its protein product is CASSLDRGLAGELFF.

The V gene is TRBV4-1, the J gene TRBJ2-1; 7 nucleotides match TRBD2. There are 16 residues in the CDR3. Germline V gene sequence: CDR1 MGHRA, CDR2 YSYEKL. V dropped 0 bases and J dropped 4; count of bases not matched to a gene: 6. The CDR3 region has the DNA TGCGCCAGCAGCCAAGATCGGCAAGCGGGGTACAATGAGCAGTTCTTC. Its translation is CASSQDRQAGYNEQFF.

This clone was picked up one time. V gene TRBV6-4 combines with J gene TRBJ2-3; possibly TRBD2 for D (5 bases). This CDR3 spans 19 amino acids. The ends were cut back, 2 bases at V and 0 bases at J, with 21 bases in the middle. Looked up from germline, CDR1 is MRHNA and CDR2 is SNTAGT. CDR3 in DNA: TGTGCCAGCAGTGACGAAAACGGACGGAGGATCACTAGCACAGATACGCAGTATTTT. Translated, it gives CASSDENGRRITSTDTQYF.

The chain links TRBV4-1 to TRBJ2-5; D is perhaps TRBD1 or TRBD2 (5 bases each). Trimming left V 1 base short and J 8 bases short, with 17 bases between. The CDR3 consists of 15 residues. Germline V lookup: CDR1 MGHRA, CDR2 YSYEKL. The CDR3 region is CASSQVFGAAETQYF. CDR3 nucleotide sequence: TGCGCCAGCAGCCAAGTATTCGGGGCAGCCGAAACCCAGTACTTC.

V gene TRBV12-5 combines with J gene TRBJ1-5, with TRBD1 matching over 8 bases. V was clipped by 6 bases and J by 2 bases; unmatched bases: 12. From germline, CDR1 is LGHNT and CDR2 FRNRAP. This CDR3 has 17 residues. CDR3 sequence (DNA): TGTGCTAGTGGCCCCGGACAGGGAAACGTTCGCAATCAGCCCCAGCATTTT. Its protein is CASGPGQGNVRNQPQHF. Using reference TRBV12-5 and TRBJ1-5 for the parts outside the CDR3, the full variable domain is DARVTQTPRHKVTEMGQEVTMRCQPILGHNTVFWYRQTMMQGLELLAYFRNRAPLDDSGMPKDRFSAEMPDATLATLKIQPSEPRDSAVYFCASGPGQGNVRNQPQHFGDGTRLSIL.

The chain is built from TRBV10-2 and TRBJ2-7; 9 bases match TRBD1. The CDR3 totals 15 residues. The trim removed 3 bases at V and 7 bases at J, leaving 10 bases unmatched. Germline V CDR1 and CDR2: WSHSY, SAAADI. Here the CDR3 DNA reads TGCGCCAGCAGTGACCCCGGGACAGGGCTTTGGGAGCAGTACTTC. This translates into CASSDPGTGLWEQYF.

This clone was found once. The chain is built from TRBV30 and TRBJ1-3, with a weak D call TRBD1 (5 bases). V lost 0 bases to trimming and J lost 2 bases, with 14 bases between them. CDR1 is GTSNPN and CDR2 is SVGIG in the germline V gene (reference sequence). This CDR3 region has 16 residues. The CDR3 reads CAWSVGTLRTGNTIYF. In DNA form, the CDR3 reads TGTGCCTGGAGTGTGGGGACCCTTCGCACTGGAAACACCATATATTTT.

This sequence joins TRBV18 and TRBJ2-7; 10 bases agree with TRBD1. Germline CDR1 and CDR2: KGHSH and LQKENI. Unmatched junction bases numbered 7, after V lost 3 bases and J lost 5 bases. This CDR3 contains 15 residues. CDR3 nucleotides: TGTGCCAGCTCACCCAGAGGACAGGGGGGCAACGAGCAGTACTTC. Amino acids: CASSPRGQGGNEQYF. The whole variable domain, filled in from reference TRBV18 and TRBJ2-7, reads NAGVMQNPRHLVRRRGQEARLRCSPMKGHSHVYWYRQLPEEGLKFMVYLQKENIIDESGMPKERFSAEFPKEGPSILRIQQVVRGDSAAYFCASSPRGQGGNEQYFGPGTRLTVT.

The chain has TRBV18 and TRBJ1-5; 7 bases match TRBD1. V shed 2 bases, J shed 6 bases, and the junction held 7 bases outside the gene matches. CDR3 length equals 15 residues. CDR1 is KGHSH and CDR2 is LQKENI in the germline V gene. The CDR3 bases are TGTGCCAGCTCACCAGGACAGGTACGGGGTCAGCCCCAGCATTTT. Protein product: CASSPGQVRGQPQHF.

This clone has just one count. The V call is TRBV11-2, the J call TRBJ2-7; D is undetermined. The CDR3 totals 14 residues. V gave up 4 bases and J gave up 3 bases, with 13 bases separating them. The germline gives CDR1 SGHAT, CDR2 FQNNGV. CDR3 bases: TGTGCCAGCAGCTACTTAGGCGGAGACTACGAGCAGTACTTC. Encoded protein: CASSYLGGDYEQYF.

The CDR3 DNA follows: TGCAGTGCGCCTCCGGAGACCCAGTACTTC. This gives the protein CSAPPETQYF. The chain is built from TRBV20-1 and TRBJ2-5; D uncertain. CDR1 and CDR2 (germline): DFQATT, SNEGSKA (reference sequence). V lost 6 bases, J lost 5 bases, and 7 bases lay in between. This CDR3 region has 10 residues.

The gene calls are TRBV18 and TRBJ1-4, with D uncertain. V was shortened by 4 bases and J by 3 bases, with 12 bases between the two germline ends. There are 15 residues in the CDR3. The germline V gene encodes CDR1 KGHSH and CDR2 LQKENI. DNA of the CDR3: TGTGCCAGCTCACTCTACAGATTCCCTAATGAAAAACTGTTTTTT. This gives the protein CASSLYRFPNEKLFF.

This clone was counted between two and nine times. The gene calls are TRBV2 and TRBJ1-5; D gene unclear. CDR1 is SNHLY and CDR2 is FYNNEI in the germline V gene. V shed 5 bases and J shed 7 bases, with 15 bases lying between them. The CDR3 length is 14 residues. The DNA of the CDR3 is TGTGCCAGCAGTTCGAGGTCAGGTGCCCAGCCCCAGCATTTT. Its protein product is CASSSRSGAQPQHF.